This TCR beta chain is from a study of OX40 agonist ivuxolimab in advanced cancers. Study summary: Each patient was given ivuxolimab into a vein every 2 weeks, at 0.01 to 10 mg/kg. Whole-study results and caveats: Expanded clones were, on average, more numerous in CD8+ T cells than in CD4+.

Turning to this clone: Antigen specificity is unknown.

The timepoints at which blood was sampled were baseline, cycle 4 day 1, and cycle 7 day 1. Method: immunoSEQ multiplex PCR; TCRdb's copy keeps in-frame clones and lacks some. The table lists about 86,000 clones, roughly nine tenths of them singletons. This sample comprised CD4+ or CD8+ T cells sorted from blood, obtained in a trial of the OX40 agonist ivuxolimab. The receptor was derived from an adult with an advanced solid tumor such as melanoma, head and neck, liver or kidney cancer.

The CDR3 DNA follows: TGTGCCAGCAGCTTAGGGGCAGGGGAAGCGCCCCAGCATTTT. Protein sequence: CASSLGAGEAPQHF. The chain employs TRBV7-9 and TRBJ1-5; maybe TRBD1 (6 bases). Germline CDR1 SEHNR, CDR2 FQNEAQ (reference sequence). This CDR3 is 14 amino acids long. Trimming pared 1 base from V and 9 bases from J, leaving 13 bases between.